The 4 T cell receptor beta chains in this list originate from one sample, sequenced in a study of regulatory T cells in long-lasting Graves disease. Arm-PCR of CDR3 regions and iRepertoire HTBI primers were used to build TCR beta libraries. TCRdb itself ran the multiplex PCR reads through MiXCR, one entry per CDR3 protein. This repertoire shows over 350,000 distinct CDR3 sequences, around 15% found once; its top ten account for roughly a sixth. Time point denoted: newly diagnosed GD, antithyroid drugs for less than 3 months. The TCR library was made from RNA extracted from PBMCs. These sequences were also reported in another study, on T cells in Graves' hyperthyroidism and ophthalmopathy.

This sample comprised peripheral blood mononuclear cells (PBMCs), obtained at new diagnosis, from a patient treated with antithyroid drugs. All receptors derive from a woman aged 45 to 65 with Graves disease.

The chain is built from TRBV7-3 and TRBJ2-7; 12 nucleotides match TRBD2. This CDR3 has 18 residues. With V trimmed by 5 bases and J by 0 bases, 11 bases remained unmatched. Germline CDR1 and CDR2: SGHTA and FQGTGA. The CDR3 loop is CASSLALAGGQSSYEQYF. The CDR3 DNA reads as TGTGCCAGCAGCCTTGCGCTAGCGGGAGGGCAAAGCTCCTACGAGCAGTACTTC. The entire variable domain, with the rest obtained from reference TRBV7-3 and TRBJ2-7, is as follows: GAGVSQTPSNKVTEKGKYVELRCDPISGHTALYWYRQSLGQGPEFLIYFQGTGAADDSGLPNDRFFAVRPEGSVSTLKIQRTERGDSAVYLCASSLALAGGQSSYEQYFGPGTRLTVT.

The chain joins TRBV10-3 to TRBJ2-5, with D possibly being TRBD1 (5 bases). V gave up 10 bases and J gave up 0 bases, with 9 bases separating them. In germline, CDR1 is ENHRY, CDR2 SYGVKD. The CDR3 has 12 amino acids. DNA for the CDR3: TGTGCCAGCGGACACGACCAAGAGACCCAGTACTTC. Protein sequence: CASGHDQETQYF.

This clonotype has at least ten counts. CDR3 nucleotide sequence: TGTGCCAGCCAGACTTTGACTAGCGGGAGGATAGATACGCAGTATTTT. Translation: CASQTLTSGRIDTQYF. This rearrangement joins TRBV9 to TRBJ2-3; 13 bases fit TRBD2. CDR3 length: 16 amino acids. V shed 7 bases and J 5 bases; nucleotides not matched to a gene: 10. The germline CDR1 and CDR2 sequences are SGDLS and YYNGEE.

With respect to this clonotype: Being one base from a much bigger clone, this may be a read error. The J gene is TRBJ1-2, the V gene TRBV20-1; 8 bases fit TRBD1. V lost 3 bases to trimming and J lost 3 bases; unmatched junction nucleotides: 3. Germline loops: CDR1 DFQATT, CDR2 SNEGSKA (reference sequence). The CDR3 covers 13 residues. The CDR3 sequence is CSASHRGYYGYTF. DNA of the CDR3: TGCAGTGCTAGTCACAGGGGGTACTATGGCTACACCTTC.